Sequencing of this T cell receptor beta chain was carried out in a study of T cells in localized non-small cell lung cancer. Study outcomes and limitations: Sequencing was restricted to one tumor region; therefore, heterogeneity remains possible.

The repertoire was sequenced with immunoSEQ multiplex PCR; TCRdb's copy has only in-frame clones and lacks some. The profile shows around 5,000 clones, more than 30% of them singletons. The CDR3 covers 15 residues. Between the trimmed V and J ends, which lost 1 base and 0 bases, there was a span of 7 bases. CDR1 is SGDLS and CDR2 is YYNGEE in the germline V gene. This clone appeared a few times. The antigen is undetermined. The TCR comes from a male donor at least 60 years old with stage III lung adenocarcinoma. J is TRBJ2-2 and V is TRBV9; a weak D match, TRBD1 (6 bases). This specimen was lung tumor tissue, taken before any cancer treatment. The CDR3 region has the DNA TGTGCCAGCAGCGTAAACAGGGCGAACACCGGGGAGCTGTTTTTT. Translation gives CASSVNRANTGELFF.